This TCR beta chain appears in the sequencing data of a study of response to subunit inactivated influenza vaccine. TCRdb re-analysed the RT-PCR reads in MiXCR, keeping a single row per CDR3 protein. The repertoire holds more than 550,000 distinct CDR3 sequences, roughly 10% seen once, with roughly a tenth in the top ten. There are 16 residues in the CDR3. Germline V gives CDR1 SGHTS, CDR2 YDEGEE. J lost 1 base, V lost 0 bases, and 3 bases had no gene match. This clonotype was seen many times. This clonotype was sampled from a man aged 45-65 years who received an inactivated influenza vaccine. This material consisted of PBMCs from blood, taken on the day of vaccination. This chain uses TRBV5-8 with TRBJ2-1, with 8 bases fitting TRBD2. The CDR3 loop is CASSLDPGGSYNEQFF. CDR3 DNA: TGTGCCAGCAGCTTGGATCCGGGGGGGTCCTACAATGAGCAGTTCTTC.